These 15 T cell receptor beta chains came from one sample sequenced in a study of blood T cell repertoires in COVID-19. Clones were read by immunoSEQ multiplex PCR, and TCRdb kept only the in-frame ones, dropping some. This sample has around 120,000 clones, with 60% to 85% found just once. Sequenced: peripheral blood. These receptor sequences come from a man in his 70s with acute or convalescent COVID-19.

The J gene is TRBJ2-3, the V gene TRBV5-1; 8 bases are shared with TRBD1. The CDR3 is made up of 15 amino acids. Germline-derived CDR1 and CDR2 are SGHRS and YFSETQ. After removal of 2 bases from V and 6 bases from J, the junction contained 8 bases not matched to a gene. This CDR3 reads CASSLQGGGLDTQYF. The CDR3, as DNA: TGCGCCAGCAGCTTACAGGGGGGAGGTTTGGATACGCAGTATTTT.

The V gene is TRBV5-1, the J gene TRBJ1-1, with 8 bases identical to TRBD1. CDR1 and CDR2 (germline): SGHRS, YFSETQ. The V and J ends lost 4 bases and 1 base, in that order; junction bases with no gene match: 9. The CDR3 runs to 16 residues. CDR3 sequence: CASSLRTGSWNTEAFF. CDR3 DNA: TGCGCCAGCAGCCTACGGACAGGGTCGTGGAACACTGAAGCTTTCTTT. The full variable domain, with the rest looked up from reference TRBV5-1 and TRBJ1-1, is KAGVTQTPRYLIKTRGQQVTLSCSPISGHRSVSWYQQTPGQGLQFLFEYFSETQRNKGNFPGRFSGRQFSNSRSEMNVSTLELGDSALYLCASSLRTGSWNTEAFFGQGTRLTVV.

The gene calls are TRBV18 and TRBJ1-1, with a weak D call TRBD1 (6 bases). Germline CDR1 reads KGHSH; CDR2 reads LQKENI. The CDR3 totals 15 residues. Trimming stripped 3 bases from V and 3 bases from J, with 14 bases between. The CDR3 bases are TGTGCCAGCTCACCGGCGGGGGGCAAGGACACTGAAGCTTTCTTT. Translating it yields CASSPAGGKDTEAFF. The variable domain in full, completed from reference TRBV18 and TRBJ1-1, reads NAGVMQNPRHLVRRRGQEARLRCSPMKGHSHVYWYRQLPEEGLKFMVYLQKENIIDESGMPKERFSAEFPKEGPSILRIQQVVRGDSAAYFCASSPAGGKDTEAFFGQGTRLTVV.

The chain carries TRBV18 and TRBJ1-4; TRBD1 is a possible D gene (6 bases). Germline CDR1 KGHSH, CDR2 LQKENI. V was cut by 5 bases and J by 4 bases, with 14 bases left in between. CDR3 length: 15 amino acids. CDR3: CASSKDSGFNEKLFF. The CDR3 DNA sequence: TGTGCCAGCTCAAAGGACAGTGGGTTTAATGAAAAACTGTTTTTT.

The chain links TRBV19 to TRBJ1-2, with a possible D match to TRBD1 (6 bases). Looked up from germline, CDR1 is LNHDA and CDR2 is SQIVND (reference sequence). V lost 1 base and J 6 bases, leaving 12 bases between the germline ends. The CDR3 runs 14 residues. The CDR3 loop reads CASSIVLGGDGYTF. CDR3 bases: TGTGCCAGTAGTATAGTTCTAGGGGGGGATGGCTACACCTTC.

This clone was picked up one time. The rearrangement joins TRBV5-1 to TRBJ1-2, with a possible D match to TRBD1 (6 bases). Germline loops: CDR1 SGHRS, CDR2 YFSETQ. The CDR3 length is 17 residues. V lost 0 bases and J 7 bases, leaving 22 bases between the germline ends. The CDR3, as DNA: TGCGCCAGCAGCTTGGATGGGGGGGCCTCCGGGAGTAGTGGCTACACCTTC. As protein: CASSLDGGASGSSGYTF.

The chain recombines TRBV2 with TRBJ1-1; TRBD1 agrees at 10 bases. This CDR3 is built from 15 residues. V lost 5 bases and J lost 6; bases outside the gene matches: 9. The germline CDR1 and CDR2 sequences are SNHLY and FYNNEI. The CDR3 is CASSRQGAGVAEAFF. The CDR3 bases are TGTGCCAGCAGTAGACAGGGGGCGGGGGTAGCTGAAGCTTTCTTT.

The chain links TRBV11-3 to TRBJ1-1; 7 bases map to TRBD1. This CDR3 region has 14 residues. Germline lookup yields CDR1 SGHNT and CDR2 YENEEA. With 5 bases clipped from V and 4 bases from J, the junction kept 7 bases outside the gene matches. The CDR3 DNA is TGTGCCAGCAGCCCACAGACAGGGTTCACTGAAGCTTTCTTT. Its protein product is CASSPQTGFTEAFF.

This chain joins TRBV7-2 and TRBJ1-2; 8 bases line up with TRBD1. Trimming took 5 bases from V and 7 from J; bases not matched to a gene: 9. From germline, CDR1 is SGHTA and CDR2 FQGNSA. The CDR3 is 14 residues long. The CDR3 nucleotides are TGTGCCAGCAGCCAGGCGGGCAGGGGGCGTGGCTACACCTTC. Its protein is CASSQAGRGRGYTF.

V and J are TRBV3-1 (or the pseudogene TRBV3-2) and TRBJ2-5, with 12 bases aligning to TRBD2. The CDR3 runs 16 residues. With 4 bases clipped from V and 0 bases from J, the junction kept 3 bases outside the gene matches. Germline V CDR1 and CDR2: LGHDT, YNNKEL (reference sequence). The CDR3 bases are TGTGCCAGCAGCCGCCGGACTAGCGGGGACCAAGAGACCCAGTACTTC. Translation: CASSRRTSGDQETQYF.

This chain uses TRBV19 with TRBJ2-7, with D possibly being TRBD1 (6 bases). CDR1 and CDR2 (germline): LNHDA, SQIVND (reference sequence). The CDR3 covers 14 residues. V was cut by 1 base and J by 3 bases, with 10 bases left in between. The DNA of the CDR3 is TGTGCCAGTAGTATAGGGACAGTGAACTACGAGCAGTACTTC. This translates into CASSIGTVNYEQYF.

The CDR3 bases are TGTGCCAGCAGCTTCCGGACAGGGGACTACGAGCAGTACTTC. Its translation is CASSFRTGDYEQYF. The J gene is TRBJ2-7, the V gene TRBV5-6; TRBD1 agrees at 9 bases. The CDR3 covers 14 residues. Losses at the gene ends were 2 bases for V and 3 bases for J; bases not matched to a gene: 3. CDR1 and CDR2 (germline): SGHDT, YYEEEE.

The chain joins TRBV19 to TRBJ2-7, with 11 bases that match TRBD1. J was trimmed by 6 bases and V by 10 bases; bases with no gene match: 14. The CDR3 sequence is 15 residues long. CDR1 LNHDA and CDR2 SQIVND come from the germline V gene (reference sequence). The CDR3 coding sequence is TGTGCCACCGCGTGGGGGACAGGGGGAAGAACCGAGCAGTACTTC. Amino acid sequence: CATAWGTGGRTEQYF.

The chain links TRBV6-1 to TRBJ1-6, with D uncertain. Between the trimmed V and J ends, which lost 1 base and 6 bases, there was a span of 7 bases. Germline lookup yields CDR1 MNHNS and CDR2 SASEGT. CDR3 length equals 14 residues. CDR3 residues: CASSEGQFNSPLHF. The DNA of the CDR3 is TGTGCCAGCAGTGAAGGTCAATTTAATTCACCCCTCCACTTT.

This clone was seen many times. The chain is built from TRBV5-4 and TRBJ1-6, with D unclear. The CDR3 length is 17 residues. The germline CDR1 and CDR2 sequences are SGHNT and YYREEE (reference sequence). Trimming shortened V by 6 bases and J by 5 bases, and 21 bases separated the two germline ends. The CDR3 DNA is TGTGCCAGCACCACCTCCAGTCTCGGAGTAGATAATTCACCCCTCCACTTT. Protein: CASTTSSLGVDNSPLHF.